A selection of T cell receptor beta chains follows, all from one sample in a study of spatial heterogeneity in lung cancer. TCRdb itself ran the 5' RACE reads through MiXCR, one entry per CDR3 protein. The table records some 83,000 distinct CDR3 sequences, approximately 8% of them present only once. Sequencing used PBMCs, obtained at surgery. Every receptor here comes from a male donor with early-stage non-small cell lung cancer. The CDR3 runs from the conserved cysteine through the conserved F or W. The order of the fields is clone size, V gene, D gene, J gene, CDR3 DNA, CDR3 protein. D genes are given only for firm matches. Not all rows give a size; the values are once, few, many and, for expanded clones, a class.

many	TRBV20-1	TRBD2	TRBJ2-7	TGCAGTGCCCGGGGGGAGTCCTACGAGCAGTACTTC	CSARGESYEQYF
many	TRBV11-2	NA	TRBJ1-6	TGTGCCAGCAGCGTCCGGGACCCAAAAATATCACCCCTCCACTTT	CASSVRDPKISPLHF
few	TRBV21-1	NA	TRBJ2-3	TGTGCCAGCAGCAATTTTGACTCCGCGACAGGACCTTCAGATACGCAGTATTTT	CASSNFDSATGPSDTQYF
NA	TRBV7-9	NA	TRBJ1-1	TGTGCCAGCAGCTCACCAAAGAACACTGAAGCTTTCTTT	CASSSPKNTEAFF
NA	TRBV5-1	NA	TRBJ2-5	TGCGCCAGCAGCTTCGGTCCAGCGGGTCAAGAGACCCAGTACTTC	CASSFGPAGQETQYF
many	TRBV7-2	TRBD2	TRBJ2-3	TGTGCCAGCAGCTTATTAGTTAGCGGGGAAGATACGCAGTATTTT	CASSLLVSGEDTQYF
few	TRBV14	NA	TRBJ2-7	TGTGCCAGCAGCCAAGATCTGGGGGCCTACGAGCAGTACTTC	CASSQDLGAYEQYF
NA	TRBV7-2	TRBD2	TRBJ2-3	TGTGCCAGCAGCCCATCACTAGCGGGAGTAAATACGCAGTATTTT	CASSPSLAGVNTQYF
few	TRBV9	NA	TRBJ2-5	TGTGCCAGCAGCGCCGGCGGAGCGGTTCAAGAGACCCAGTACTTC	CASSAGGAVQETQYF
NA	TRBV29-1	NA	TRBJ2-2	TGCAGCGTTGGGACCAGGGAACACACCGGGGAGCTGTTTTTT	CSVGTREHTGELFF
few	TRBV18	NA	TRBJ2-7	TGTGCCAGCTCACATCCCACAGGGCCCTACGAGCAGTACTTC	CASSHPTGPYEQYF
few	TRBV2	TRBD2	TRBJ2-3	TGTGCCAGCAGTGGGACTAGCGGGAGGCAGGCGACGCAGTATTTT	CASSGTSGRQATQYF
NA	TRBV12-3/TRBV12-4	TRBD2	TRBJ2-1	TGTGCCAGCAGTGAAGCGGGAAAGAGCTCCTACAATGAGCAGTTCTTC	CASSEAGKSSYNEQFF
few	TRBV5-8	NA	TRBJ1-3	TGTGCCAGCAGCTTCGACAGAACTGGAAACACCATATATTTT	CASSFDRTGNTIYF
many	TRBV10-3	NA	TRBJ2-5	TGTGCCATCAGTGAGCACGAAGAGACCCAGTACTTC	CAISEHEETQYF
few	TRBV19	NA	TRBJ1-1	TGTGCCAGTAGTCACCAATTCTGGAACACTGAAGCTTTCTTT	CASSHQFWNTEAFF
NA	TRBV6-6	NA	TRBJ2-7	TGTGCCAGCACCCCCCGCGACGCCAGCTCCTACGAGCAGTACTTC	CASTPRDASSYEQYF
many	TRBV7-2	NA	TRBJ1-5	TGTGCCAGCAGCTTAATTGGGCAGCCCCAGCATTTT	CASSLIGQPQHF
many	TRBV10-3	TRBD2	TRBJ2-2	TGTGCCATCAGCGAGGGACTAGCGGGAGCTGGCGGGGAGCTGTTTTTT	CAISEGLAGAGGELFF
many	TRBV11-3	TRBD1	TRBJ1-5	TGTGCCAGCAGCCCAGGGACAGGAGAGCGGGAGCAGCATTTT	CASSPGTGEREQHF
NA	TRBV6-1	NA	TRBJ1-5	TGTGCCAGCAGTTACGTTAGCAATCAGCCCCAGCATTTT	CASSYVSNQPQHF
few	TRBV11-2	NA	TRBJ2-2	TGTGCCAGCAGCTTAGAATGGTTGAACACCGGGGAGCTGTTTTTT	CASSLEWLNTGELFF
many	TRBV7-9	NA	TRBJ1-2	TGTGCCAGCAGCCAAGGCCAGGTTATAAACTATGGCTACACCTTC	CASSQGQVINYGYTF
NA	TRBV2	NA	TRBJ2-7	TGTGCCAGCAGTGAAGTGGACACTGGCTCCTACGAGCAGTACTTC	CASSEVDTGSYEQYF
NA	TRBV6-6	TRBD2	TRBJ2-3	TGTGCCAGCAGTTACTCAGGGCTAGCGGGAGGGCCGGCGAATACGCAGTATTTT	CASSYSGLAGGPANTQYF
NA	TRBV11-2	NA	TRBJ2-1	TGTGCCAGCAGCCCTGGGGCCAACTCCTACAATGAGCAGTTCTTC	CASSPGANSYNEQFF
few	TRBV3-1	NA	TRBJ2-3	TGTGCCAGCACCGCGGGGAATACGCAGTATTTT	CASTAGNTQYF
NA	TRBV7-9	TRBD1	TRBJ2-7	TGTGCCAGCAGCTCTGCTCAGGGGGCCTTCTACGAGCAGTACTTC	CASSSAQGAFYEQYF
few	TRBV5-6	NA	TRBJ2-7	TGTGCCAGCAGCTTTGGGGGGCCAGCCTACGAGCAGTACTTC	CASSFGGPAYEQYF
NA	TRBV19	TRBD1	TRBJ1-5	TGTGCCAGTGACGGGACAGGACTCAAACAGCCCCAGCATTTT	CASDGTGLKQPQHF
few	TRBV4-2	TRBD2	TRBJ2-7	TGTGCCAGCAGCCAAGGGACTAGCGGGAGCCCCGAGCAGTACTTC	CASSQGTSGSPEQYF
many	TRBV4-3	TRBD2	TRBJ2-1	TGCGCCAGCAGCCAAGATCAAGGGGGACTAGCGGAATACAATGAGCAGTTCTTC	CASSQDQGGLAEYNEQFF
many	TRBV7-2	TRBD2	TRBJ2-7	TGTGCCAGCAAAAAACTAGCGGGCCCGTCAACATACGAGCAGTACTTC	CASKKLAGPSTYEQYF
many	TRBV20-1	NA	TRBJ2-4	TGCAGTGCCACTAGGGTACCGGGCAACTCTTACATTCAGTACTTC	CSATRVPGNSYIQYF
NA	TRBV7-8	TRBD1	TRBJ2-2	TGTGGCAGCAGCCCCACAGGGGCGAACACCGGGGAGCTGTTTTTT	CGSSPTGANTGELFF
many	TRBV29-1	NA	TRBJ2-7	TGCAGCGCTCGGGGGCTAGGATACGAGCAGTACTTC	CSARGLGYEQYF
NA	TRBV4-1	TRBD2	TRBJ2-2	TGCGCCAGCAGCCAAGCTGAGCGGGAGGGCACCGGGGAGCTGTTTTTT	CASSQAEREGTGELFF
few	TRBV6-2/TRBV6-3	TRBD1	TRBJ1-2	TGTGCCAGCAGTTACCCAGAGGGACAGTTCCCGTCGAACTATGGCTACACCTTC	CASSYPEGQFPSNYGYTF
NA	TRBV5-1	NA	TRBJ1-1	TGCGCCAGCAGCTTGAATACGGGGAACACTGAAGCTTTCTTT	CASSLNTGNTEAFF
many	TRBV6-6	NA	TRBJ2-7	TGTGCCAGCAGTCTCAGGGAAATATACGAGCAGTACTTC	CASSLREIYEQYF